One and the same sample provided the 23 T cell receptor beta chains below, sequenced in a study of shared clonotypes between healthy human individuals. Sequencing was performed with immunoSEQ multiplex PCR; in TCRdb, only in-frame clones are kept and a portion is missing. Among about 2.1 million clones, approximately 92% were seen once, and the ten largest hold about 1.7%. The naive CD8 fraction comprised CD45RO-negative cells positively selected for CCR7 and excluded terminally differentiated effector memory CD45RA+ cells. Sequencing was carried out using naive CD8+ T cells from PBMCs. The receptors originated from a man between 18 and 35 years old in good health. Some clones in this sample may be carry-over from other donors' samples.

The genes are TRBV7-3 and TRBJ1-1, with D tentatively TRBD1 (5 bases). The CDR3 consists of 13 residues. The V end was cut by 3 bases, the J end by 10 bases, with 15 bases between. The germline gives CDR1 SGHTA, CDR2 FQGTGA. CDR3 bases: TGTGCCAGCAGCTTCGGTTGGGGCACAGGAGCTTTCTTT. This sequence encodes CASSFGWGTGAFF.

The chain has TRBV7-8 and TRBJ2-1; possibly TRBD2 for D (6 bases). The CDR3 runs to 16 residues. From germline, CDR1 is SGHVS and CDR2 FQNEAQ. V was shortened by 1 base and J by 3 bases, with 13 bases between the two germline ends. This CDR3 is CASSLGGGASYNEQFF. The CDR3 region has the DNA TGTGCCAGCAGCTTAGGCGGCGGGGCCAGCTACAATGAGCAGTTCTTC.

This sequence joins TRBV7-2 and TRBJ1-1; D is unresolved. Germline V gene data show CDR1 as SGHTA and CDR2 as FQGNSA. The CDR3 totals 14 residues. The V end was cut by 2 bases, the J end by 5 bases, with 12 bases between. CDR3 residues: CASSLSSRWTEAFF. The CDR3 DNA reads as TGTGCCAGCAGCTTATCCTCACGGTGGACTGAAGCTTTCTTT.

The chain couples TRBV28 to TRBJ2-7, with a possible D match to TRBD1 (5 bases). Deletions cut 7 bases from V and 2 bases from J, with 18 bases between. CDR3 size: 15 residues. The germline gives CDR1 MDHEN, CDR2 SYDVKM. CDR3 sequence (DNA): TGTGCCAGCACCACCAACCCTTGGGGCACCTACGAGCAGTACTTC. This codes for CASTTNPWGTYEQYF.

Details on this clone: An end of the junction differs from the germline gene, which may be a read error. V and J are TRBV4-1 and TRBJ1-2; the match to TRBD1 covers 12 bases. The germline gives CDR1 MGHRA, CDR2 YSYEKL. The CDR3 consists of 16 residues. CDR3 sequence: CASRQVGTGGNYGYTF. Here the CDR3 DNA reads TGCGCCAGCAGGCAAGTAGGGACAGGGGGCAACTATGGCTACACCTTC.

V and J are TRBV21-1 and TRBJ2-5; the DNA was not compared with TRBD2, the D call given in the table. TRBV21-1 is labeled a pseudogene. This CDR3 has 15 residues. The CDR3 DNA is TGTGCCACCAGGGGACTAGCGGGAGATCAAGAGACCCAGTACTTC. Protein sequence: CATRGLAGDQETQYF.

This sequence joins TRBV28 and TRBJ2-3; unclear D gene. The CDR3 sequence is 17 residues long. Trimming removed 2 bases from V and 1 base from J, with 16 bases in between. Germline V gene lookup returns CDR1 MDHEN and CDR2 SYDVKM. CDR3 loop: CASSLLDEASRTDTQYF. In nucleotides, the CDR3 is TGTGCCAGCAGTTTACTGGACGAGGCGTCACGCACAGATACGCAGTATTTT.

V usage is TRBV27 and J usage is TRBJ1-1; TRBD1 matches at 8 bases. Per the germline V gene, CDR1 is MNHEY and CDR2 is SMNVEV (reference sequence). CDR3 length: 15 amino acids. Trimming removed 9 bases from V and 6 bases from J; junction bases left unmatched: 15. The CDR3 spells CASHSVGTGRAEAFF. DNA for the CDR3: TGTGCCAGTCATTCAGTCGGGACAGGTCGCGCTGAAGCTTTCTTT.

The rearrangement links TRBV5-1 to TRBJ1-2; D is ambiguous. The CDR3 sequence is 15 residues long. The germline V gene has CDR1 SGHRS and CDR2 YFSETQ. V was trimmed by 0 bases and J by 2 bases, leaving 11 bases between them. This CDR3 reads CASSLAEGDNYGYTF. The DNA for the CDR3 is TGCGCCAGCAGCTTGGCCGAGGGCGACAACTATGGCTACACCTTC.

V gene TRBV27 combines with J gene TRBJ2-1; D perhaps matches TRBD2 (6 bases). Looked up from germline, CDR1 is MNHEY and CDR2 is SMNVEV (reference sequence). The V end lost 4 bases, the J end lost 4 bases, and 26 bases lay between the germline ends. This CDR3 is built from 19 residues. As DNA, the CDR3 is TGTGCCAGCAGTTCGGTCCCCCCCGGGCTAGCGTTTTCTTACAATGAGCAGTTCTTC. Encoded protein: CASSSVPPGLAFSYNEQFF.

The chain uses TRBV13 and TRBJ2-1; no definite D call. Germline assignment: CDR1 PRHDT and CDR2 FYEKMQ (reference sequence). The CDR3 is made up of 15 amino acids. V gave up 6 bases and J gave up 2 bases, with 14 bases separating them. The CDR3 nucleotides read TGTGCCAGCAGGGCTAATAGGTTTGCCTACAATGAGCAGTTCTTC. Its protein is CASRANRFAYNEQFF.

The chain is built from TRBV27 and TRBJ1-2; D is perhaps TRBD1 (6 bases). Germline lookup yields CDR1 MNHEY and CDR2 SMNVEV (reference sequence). Trimming left V 1 base short and J 5 bases short, with 11 bases between. The CDR3 length is 14 residues. CDR3: CASSLLGARYGYTF. In DNA form, the CDR3 reads TGTGCCAGCAGTTTATTGGGGGCTAGATATGGCTACACCTTC.

This clone was found once. The chain employs TRBV5-4 and TRBJ2-2, with 10 bases matching TRBD1. V trimming: 0 bases; J trimming: 7 bases; junction bases outside the gene matches: 6. CDR1 is SGHNT and CDR2 is YYREEE in the germline V gene (reference sequence). There are 16 residues in the CDR3. CDR3 residues: CASSLETGGRGGELFF. The CDR3 nucleotides read TGTGCCAGCAGCTTGGAGACAGGGGGCAGGGGCGGGGAGCTGTTTTTT.

The J gene is TRBJ2-7, the V gene TRBV10-3, with TRBD2 matching 7 bases. With V trimmed by 10 bases and J by 5 bases, 11 bases remained unmatched. Germline V lookup: CDR1 ENHRY, CDR2 SYGVKD. The CDR3 loop spans 13 amino acids. The DNA for the CDR3 is TGTGCCACCGATGGGGGGGGAGTCCACGAGCAGTACTTC. Translating it yields CATDGGGVHEQYF.

The genes are TRBV18 and TRBJ2-5; weak D call: TRBD2 (5 bases). CDR3 length: 14 amino acids. The germline V gene has CDR1 KGHSH and CDR2 LQKENI. The V gene lost 3 bases and the J gene lost 5 bases, with 13 bases spanning the gap. The CDR3 protein is CASSPDFTQETQYF. The CDR3 nucleotides are TGTGCCAGCTCACCGGACTTTACCCAGGAGACCCAGTACTTC.

V gene TRBV19 combines with J gene TRBJ2-4; D is possibly TRBD2 (6 bases). Trimming pared 5 bases from V and 8 bases from J, leaving 13 bases between. Germline V gene data show CDR1 as LNHDA and CDR2 as SQIVND (reference sequence). The CDR3 is made up of 13 amino acids. Here the CDR3 reads CASSDGGSDIQYF. For the CDR3, the DNA is TGTGCCAGTAGTGATGGGGGGTCGGACATTCAGTACTTC.

A remark on this clone: Other DNA sequences within the sample encode an identical CDR3. V is TRBV19 and J is TRBJ1-1; D not certain. Trimming stripped 2 bases from V and 1 base from J, with 5 bases between. The CDR3 sequence is 13 residues long. Germline V lookup: CDR1 LNHDA, CDR2 SQIVND (reference sequence). CDR3 sequence (DNA): TGTGCCAGTAGTATAACCGAGAACACTGAAGCTTTCTTT. It translates to CASSITENTEAFF.

A remark on this clone: Other DNA sequences in the sample encode the same CDR3. This chain uses TRBV7-9 with TRBJ2-7; 12 bases align to TRBD2. The CDR3 covers 16 residues. Trimming removed 4 bases from V and 0 bases from J; junction bases left unmatched: 4. The germline gives CDR1 SEHNR, CDR2 FQNEAQ (reference sequence). The DNA of the CDR3 is TGTGCCAGCAGCTCCTGGACTAGCGGGAACTCCTACGAGCAGTACTTC. It encodes CASSSWTSGNSYEQYF. Full variable domain (rest looked up from reference TRBV7-9 and TRBJ2-7): DTGVSQNPRHKITKRGQNVTFRCDPISEHNRLYWYRQTLGQGPEFLTYFQNEAQLEKSRLLSDRFSAERPKGSFSTLEIQRTEQGDSAMYLCASSSWTSGNSYEQYFGPGTRLTVT.

The V and J genes are TRBV28 and TRBJ1-1; no reliable D call. Per germline, CDR1 MDHEN and CDR2 SYDVKM. The CDR3 contains 13 residues. V lost 8 bases and J 11 bases, leaving 21 bases between the germline ends. In nucleotides, the CDR3 is TGTGCCAGCTCAGCACTCTATCCCGGGAGGGCTTTCTTT. It yields the protein CASSALYPGRAFF.

This chain connects TRBV28 to TRBJ1-2; D gene uncertain. Germline V gives CDR1 MDHEN, CDR2 SYDVKM. V was trimmed by 5 bases and J by 2 bases, leaving 12 bases between them. This CDR3 is built from 14 residues. This chain's CDR3 is CASSLSDVNYGYTF. The CDR3 DNA is TGTGCCAGCAGTCTATCGGACGTCAACTATGGCTACACCTTC.

This sequence joins TRBV4-1 and TRBJ2-3; a weak D match, TRBD2 (6 bases). Trimming removed 4 bases from V and 2 bases from J, with 16 bases in between. The V gene's germline CDR1 is MGHRA and CDR2 YSYEKL. This CDR3 is 16 amino acids long. CDR3: CASSPRGWQNTDTQYF. DNA for the CDR3: TGCGCCAGCAGCCCGCGGGGCTGGCAGAACACAGATACGCAGTATTTT.

This rearrangement joins TRBV5-1 to TRBJ1-1; D unresolved. The CDR3 has 13 amino acids. V lost 1 base and J 1 base, leaving 5 bases between the germline ends. CDR1 and CDR2 (germline): SGHRS, YFSETQ. CDR3 residues: CASSLSENTEAFF. The DNA of the CDR3 is TGCGCCAGCAGCTTGTCAGAGAACACTGAAGCTTTCTTT.

This chain links TRBV6-1 with TRBJ2-1, with 7 bases identical to TRBD1. The CDR3 contains 15 residues. Germline V gene lookup returns CDR1 MNHNS and CDR2 SASEGT. J was trimmed by 4 bases and V by 6 bases; bases with no gene match: 9. The CDR3 sequence: CASRGRDSYYNEQFF. The CDR3 nucleotides are TGTGCCAGCAGGGGCCGGGACAGCTATTACAATGAGCAGTTCTTC.